This TCR beta chain is drawn from a study of graft-versus-host responses after intestinal transplantation. Study summary: Recipients had multivisceral, liver-intestinal, or isolated intestinal transplants.

Study-level points and caveats: Investigators detected GvH clones in recipient marrow, with some emerging earlier in ileum or blood. Peak circulating GvH clone levels were associated with early post-transplant HvG declines.

Clones were read by immunoSEQ multiplex PCR, and TCRdb kept only the in-frame ones, dropping some. The sample lists some 86,000 clones; around nine tenths were seen once. A word on this clone: Its specificity is unknown.

This receptor was obtained from a human donor who received an intestinal transplant. Sequenced material: unstimulated CD8+ T cells sorted from spleen or lymph node cells, taken before intestinal transplant.

CDR3: CASSLGTETYEQYF. CDR3 sequence (DNA): TGTGCCAGCAGCTTGGGGACAGAGACCTACGAGCAGTACTTC. V gene TRBV5-4 combines with J gene TRBJ2-5; possible D gene TRBD1, 6 bases. Judging by the DNA end, TRBJ2-7 fits better; the J call may be wrong. Germline assignment: CDR1 SGHNT and CDR2 YYREEE (reference sequence). CDR3 size: 14 residues.